This TCR beta chain was recovered during a study of regulatory T cells in long-lasting Graves disease. Study-wide findings and caveats: There were preferences for TRBV28, TRBJ1-2 and TRBJ2-5 in persistent disease. Newly diagnosed Graves' patients had higher TCR diversity than persistent ones.

Arm-PCR with iRepertoire HTBI primers amplified the CDR3 regions for these TCR beta libraries. In the study's own analysis: The study identified more than 55 TRBV and 13 to 15 TRBJ segments across samples. In TCRdb, the multiplex PCR reads were re-called with MiXCR into one record per CDR3 protein. TCRdb assigned the V and J calls; the authors' analysis was not used. The sample includes roughly 360,000 distinct CDR3 sequences, 20% to 25% of them seen just once. Germline CDR1 MDHEN, CDR2 SYDVKM. V lost 7 bases to trimming and J lost 11 bases, with 17 bases between them. CDR3 size: 13 residues. Time point denoted: persistent/refractory GD, antithyroid drugs over 5 years with positive TRAb. The TCR library was made from RNA extracted from PBMCs. Those enrolled as patients came out of an endocrinology department in Xi'an, China. This clonotype was seen at least ten times. Antigen unknown.

Sequenced material: peripheral blood mononuclear cells (PBMCs), taken when the disease was refractory, from a patient treated with antithyroid drugs. The sequence was collected from a woman aged 40-49 years with Graves disease. The chain couples TRBV28 to TRBJ2-2, with D possibly matching TRBD2 (5 bases). The DNA of the CDR3 is TGTGCCAGCATCTTGGGCGGGTCGGGAGAGCTGTTTTTT. It specifies CASILGGSGELFF.